The next 19 T cell receptor beta chains were all read from a single sample in a study of blood T cell repertoires in COVID-19. Only in-frame clones appear in the TCRdb table, and some are missing; sequencing was by immunoSEQ multiplex PCR. The data hold 250,000 or so clones, with about 86% observed a single time. The specimen was PBMCs or T cells enriched from blood (not recorded which). These receptors were collected from a man aged 50 or older who had recovered from COVID-19.

V usage is TRBV19 and J usage is TRBJ2-3; possibly TRBD1 for D (6 bases). Germline values: CDR1 LNHDA, CDR2 SQIVND (reference sequence). The germline V and J ends were trimmed by 7 bases and 7 bases, with 21 bases remaining between them. The length of the CDR3 is 15 residues. The DNA of the CDR3 is TGTGCCAGTACCCTAGGCCGGGACACAAGTAATACGCAGTATTTT. Amino acids: CASTLGRDTSNTQYF.

The table lists this clone with a count of one. V gene TRBV28 combines with J gene TRBJ1-2; 8 bases map to TRBD1. Per the germline V gene, CDR1 is MDHEN and CDR2 is SYDVKM. This CDR3 region has 15 residues. V shed 6 bases and J 0 bases; nucleotides not matched to a gene: 6. DNA for the CDR3: TGTGCCAGCAGACTTGGACAGGGAACTAACTATGGCTACACCTTC. Its protein is CASRLGQGTNYGYTF.

This clone has a single count. This chain connects TRBV6-5 to TRBJ2-7, with 7 bases fitting TRBD1. The germline gives CDR1 MNHEY, CDR2 SVGAGI. This CDR3 contains 11 residues. V gave up 6 bases and J gave up 5 bases; unmatched junction bases: 1. The CDR3 sequence is CASRDRDEQYF. The CDR3 coding sequence is TGTGCCAGCAGAGACAGGGACGAGCAGTACTTC.

This chain uses TRBV11-1 with TRBJ2-2; 8 positions agree with TRBD2. There are 15 residues in the CDR3. J gave up 6 bases and V 5 bases, and 8 bases lay outside the gene matches. The germline CDR1 and CDR2 sequences are SGHAT and FQDESV (reference sequence). The chain's CDR3 is CASSPGRGGAGELFF. The CDR3 nucleotides are TGTGCCAGCAGCCCCGGGAGGGGGGGCGCCGGGGAGCTGTTTTTT.

The CDR3 protein is CASSLRDRDYEQYF. The CDR3 DNA reads TGTGCCAGCAGCCTCCGGGACAGGGACTACGAGCAGTACTTC. V usage is TRBV27 and J usage is TRBJ2-7; 9 positions match TRBD1. The CDR3 loop spans 14 amino acids. Germline-derived CDR1 and CDR2 are MNHEY and SMNVEV (reference sequence). The trim removed 6 bases at V and 3 bases at J, leaving 6 bases unmatched.

The rearrangement links TRBV5-4 to TRBJ1-2; tentative D call: TRBD1 (5 bases). This CDR3 is built from 14 residues. Per germline, CDR1 SGHNT and CDR2 YYREEE (reference sequence). V was clipped by 4 bases and J by 9 bases, with 19 bases between them. This CDR3 reads CASSLTWDGGSYTF. In DNA, the CDR3 is TGTGCCAGCAGCCTTACATGGGACGGCGGGAGCTACACCTTC.

This clone appeared a few times. The V call is TRBV28, the J call TRBJ2-3, with 7 bases that match TRBD1. The CDR3 has 16 amino acids. The V gene's germline CDR1 is MDHEN and CDR2 SYDVKM. V lost 5 bases and J lost 2; bases outside the gene matches: 10. The DNA of the CDR3 is TGTGCCAGCAGTCAAATCCGGACAGGTAACACAGATACGCAGTATTTT. It encodes CASSQIRTGNTDTQYF.

This clone has just one count. The genes are TRBV12-3 or TRBV12-4 and TRBJ2-1, with 7 bases matching TRBD2. Unmatched junction bases numbered 4, after V lost 7 bases and J lost 4 bases. This CDR3 has 13 residues. Here the CDR3 reads CASKAGSYNEQFF. The CDR3 coding sequence is TGTGCCAGCAAAGCGGGATCTTACAATGAGCAGTTCTTC.

This clone turned up a few times. The rearrangement uses TRBV7-2 and TRBJ1-2; D uncertain. The CDR3 totals 13 residues. The V gene's germline CDR1 is SGHTA and CDR2 FQGNSA. V was trimmed by 3 bases and J by 7 bases, leaving 12 bases between them. The CDR3 DNA reads as TGTGCCAGCAGCTTCGCGGATTTGGTTGGCTACACCTTC. Protein product: CASSFADLVGYTF.

V usage is TRBV5-1 and J usage is TRBJ2-5, with D possibly matching TRBD1 (5 bases). Germline CDR1 and CDR2: SGHRS and YFSETQ. Trimming shortened V by 1 base and J by 7 bases, and 11 bases separated the two germline ends. CDR3 length: 13 residues. CDR3 sequence: CASSLLIQGTQYF. The DNA of the CDR3 is TGCGCCAGCAGCTTGCTTATCCAGGGGACCCAGTACTTC.

A single count supports this clone. V is TRBV19 and J is TRBJ1-3, with D perhaps matching TRBD1 (6 bases). This CDR3 contains 16 residues. V was shortened by 3 bases and J by 4 bases, with 16 bases between the two germline ends. Germline loops: CDR1 LNHDA, CDR2 SQIVND (reference sequence). The CDR3 spells CASSIRRGRSGNTIYF. The CDR3 DNA reads TGTGCCAGTAGTATCAGGCGGGGGCGATCGGGAAACACCATATATTTT.

The CDR3 is CASSSLVEETQYF. The CDR3 nucleotides read TGTGCCAGCAGCTCTTTAGTGGAGGAGACCCAGTACTTC. The genes are TRBV11-2 and TRBJ2-5, with D unclear. The CDR3 has 13 amino acids. Looked up from germline, CDR1 is SGHAT and CDR2 is FQNNGV. The ends were cut back, 4 bases at V and 5 bases at J, with 11 bases in the middle. The entire variable domain, with the rest obtained from reference TRBV11-2 and TRBJ2-5, is as follows: EAGVAQSPRYKIIEKRQSVAFWCNPISGHATLYWYQQILGQGPKLLIQFQNNGVVDDSQLPKDRFSAERLKGVDSTLKIQPAKLEDSAVYLCASSSLVEETQYFGPGTRLLVL.

The rearrangement links TRBV19 to TRBJ1-1, with D possibly TRBD1 on 5 matching bases. This CDR3 comprises 14 residues. Trimming left V 5 bases short and J 7 bases short, with 17 bases between. Germline V gene data show CDR1 as LNHDA and CDR2 as SQIVND (reference sequence). Here the CDR3 DNA reads TGTGCCAGTAGTTTTGGACATCAGAGTGTTGAAGCTTTCTTT. It is translated as CASSFGHQSVEAFF.

This clone was counted only a few times. The genes are TRBV19 and TRBJ2-7; 11 nucleotides line up with TRBD2. V shed 0 bases and J 9 bases; nucleotides not matched to a gene: 16. Germline values: CDR1 LNHDA, CDR2 SQIVND (reference sequence). This CDR3 comprises 18 residues. The CDR3 bases are TGTGCCAGTAGTATAGAGACGACTAGCGGGAAGTACAACGCCGGGCAGTACTTC. Amino acids: CASSIETTSGKYNAGQYF.

This clone occurred a few times. The CDR3: CASSPTLFRANTEAFF. In DNA, the CDR3 is TGTGCCAGCAGTCCTACGTTGTTCCGAGCCAACACTGAAGCTTTCTTT. The J gene is TRBJ1-1, the V gene TRBV14; no clear D. Between the trimmed V and J ends, which lost 6 bases and 2 bases, there was a span of 19 bases. The CDR3 runs to 16 residues. CDR1 and CDR2 from the germline V gene are SGHDN and FVKESK.

The chain recombines TRBV12-5 with TRBJ1-2; D is unclear. There are 10 residues in the CDR3. The V end lost 3 bases, the J end lost 10 bases, and 6 bases lay between the germline ends. CDR1 and CDR2 from the germline V gene are LGHNT and FRNRAP. CDR3 sequence reads: CASGLLDYTF. CDR3 bases: TGTGCTAGTGGTTTACTTGACTACACCTTC.

The V and J genes are TRBV19 and TRBJ2-2, with a weak D call TRBD2 (6 bases). This CDR3 comprises 14 residues. The V end was cut by 5 bases, the J end by 7 bases, with 14 bases between. The germline V gene encodes CDR1 LNHDA and CDR2 SQIVND (reference sequence). The chain's CDR3 is CASSPLVEGGELFF. The CDR3 bases are TGTGCCAGTAGTCCTCTTGTGGAGGGCGGGGAGCTGTTTTTT.

The V and J genes are TRBV6-6 and TRBJ2-7; 8 nucleotides align to TRBD1. V lost 7 bases, J lost 4 bases, and 3 bases stayed unmatched. This CDR3 is 12 amino acids long. Germline V gives CDR1 MNHNY, CDR2 SVGAGI (reference sequence). The CDR3 nucleotides are TGTGCCAGCACACGGACAGGGTACGAGCAGTACTTC. It specifies CASTRTGYEQYF.

The chain has TRBV4-3 and TRBJ2-1; 9 bases map to TRBD2. V lost 7 bases and J lost 9; bases outside the gene matches: 10. The CDR3 extends over 14 amino acids. The germline CDR1 and CDR2 sequences are LGHNA and YSLEER. For the CDR3, the DNA is TGCGCCAGCAAGGGGGGAGCGGGAGGAGTTGAGCAGTTCTTC. It codes for CASKGGAGGVEQFF.